Listed here is a single T cell receptor (beta chain). The V gene end was trimmed by 3 bases and the J gene end by 5 bases; junction bases not matched to a gene: 11. Germline lookup yields CDR1 LGHDT and CDR2 YNNKEL (reference sequence). CDR3 length: 16 amino acids. This sample stems from a study of control samples from healthy donors and cancer patients. Using immunoSEQ multiplex PCR, the repertoire was profiled, and TCRdb retains in-frame clones only, with some absent. This sample has roughly 130,000 clones, with around nine tenths found just once. This TCR came from a man aged 50 or older in good health. V and J are TRBV3-1 (or the pseudogene TRBV3-2) and TRBJ2-3, with 7 bases aligning to TRBD2. Sequencing was done on a sample of blood. The CDR3 bases are TGTGCCAGCAGCCATAACCCCGGGGGGAGGGGAGATACGCAGTATTTT. Translated, it gives CASSHNPGGRGDTQYF.